This entry lists 22 T cell receptor beta chains sequenced from one sample in a study of blood T cell repertoires in COVID-19. Profiled with immunoSEQ multiplex PCR; TCRdb holds only in-frame clones, not every one. The sample lists roughly 500,000 clones, roughly 89% occurring once. The sequencing sample was made of peripheral blood. The source of these receptors is a man aged 18 to 30 with COVID-19, enrolled during active disease.

V and J are TRBV14 and TRBJ1-2; D may be TRBD1 (5 bases). This CDR3 region has 13 residues. Trimming cost V 1 base and J 6 bases, with 9 bases left between them. Germline V lookup: CDR1 SGHDN, CDR2 FVKESK. CDR3 bases: TGTGCCAGCAGCCAAGGCAGGGTTAATGGCTACACCTTC. This codes for CASSQGRVNGYTF.

This chain links TRBV18 with TRBJ2-5; no firm D call. CDR1 is KGHSH and CDR2 is LQKENI in the germline V gene. Deletions cut 6 bases from V and 5 bases from J, with 16 bases between. CDR3 length equals 14 residues. CDR3 residues: CASSPRQESETQYF. CDR3 DNA sequence: TGTGCCAGCTCCCCCCGTCAGGAAAGCGAGACCCAGTACTTC.

The chain combines TRBV11-2 with TRBJ2-5; possibly TRBD1 for D (6 bases). Germline CDR1 is SGHAT and CDR2 is FQNNGV. Trimming removed 2 bases at V and 5 bases at J, with 12 bases between. This CDR3 region has 14 residues. This CDR3 reads CASSLPGTRETQYF. The CDR3 coding sequence is TGTGCCAGCAGCTTACCTGGGACACGGGAGACCCAGTACTTC.

V gene TRBV10-1 combines with J gene TRBJ1-1, with a weak D call TRBD1 (6 bases). The germline CDR1 and CDR2 sequences are WNHNN and SYGVQD (reference sequence). The length of the CDR3 is 13 residues. V was pared by 4 bases and J by 8 bases, with 14 bases between. The CDR3 sequence is CASSGGIDREAFF. In DNA form, the CDR3 reads TGCGCCAGCAGTGGAGGCATCGACAGGGAAGCTTTCTTT.

This rearrangement joins TRBV7-8 to TRBJ1-6, with 7 nucleotides matching TRBD1. Germline CDR1 and CDR2: SGHVS and FQNEAQ. V was clipped by 5 bases and J by 6 bases; unmatched bases: 4. There are 14 residues in the CDR3. The CDR3 spells CASSQGQPNSPLHF. As DNA, the CDR3 is TGTGCCAGCAGCCAGGGACAGCCTAATTCACCCCTCCACTTT.

The rearrangement links TRBV29-1 to TRBJ1-1; D is perhaps TRBD1 (5 bases). Trimming pared 0 bases from V and 10 bases from J, leaving 9 bases between. This CDR3 is 11 amino acids long. Germline CDR1 reads SQVTM; CDR2 reads ANQGSEA. CDR3 DNA sequence: TGCAGCGTTGAAGAGGGGGGGGGAGCTTTCTTT. Translation: CSVEEGGGAFF.

V gene TRBV3-1 (or the pseudogene TRBV3-2) combines with J gene TRBJ2-7, with 7 bases fitting TRBD1. Per germline, CDR1 LGHDT and CDR2 YNNKEL (reference sequence). The junction had 4 bases not matched to a gene; V was cut back by 3 bases and J by 2 bases. The length of the CDR3 is 14 residues. CDR3 in DNA: TGTGCCAGCAGCCACCAGACAGGGACCTACGAGCAGTACTTC. Translation gives CASSHQTGTYEQYF.

The rearrangement joins TRBV5-6 to TRBJ1-3, with D hard to call. Trimming removed 6 bases from V and 0 bases from J, with 7 bases in between. CDR1 and CDR2 from the germline V gene are SGHDT and YYEEEE. The CDR3 is 13 amino acids. The CDR3 reads CASTSTSGNTIYF. The CDR3 coding sequence is TGTGCCAGCACCTCTACCTCTGGAAACACCATATATTTT.

This rearrangement joins TRBV9 to TRBJ1-1; D is perhaps TRBD1 (6 bases). Trimming removed 0 bases from V and 4 bases from J, with 10 bases in between. This CDR3 has 14 amino acids. The germline V gene encodes CDR1 SGDLS and CDR2 YYNGEE. The CDR3 is CASSVDQGPTEAFF. CDR3 DNA sequence: TGTGCCAGCAGCGTAGATCAGGGGCCCACTGAAGCTTTCTTT. The whole variable domain, remainder taken from reference TRBV9 and TRBJ1-1, is DSGVTQTPKHLITATGQRVTLRCSPRSGDLSVYWYQQSLDQGLQFLIQYYNGEERAKGNILERFSAQQFPDLHSELNLSSLELGDSALYFCASSVDQGPTEAFFGQGTRLTVV.

V is TRBV7-9 and J is TRBJ2-3, with D unresolved. The germline V gene has CDR1 SEHNR and CDR2 FQNEAQ (reference sequence). The CDR3 runs 13 residues. Trimming took 7 bases from V and 0 from J, leaving 8 bases between them. CDR3: CASKLRSTDTQYF. CDR3 nucleotides: TGTGCCAGCAAGCTTCGAAGCACAGATACGCAGTATTTT.

The chain couples TRBV6-5 to TRBJ1-5; 8 nucleotides match TRBD1. CDR1 is MNHEY, CDR2 SVGAGI, per germline. V gave up 10 bases and J gave up 7 bases; unmatched junction bases: 6. This CDR3 is 12 amino acids long. In DNA, the CDR3 is TGTGCCACTGGACAGGGTGGACAGCCCCAGCATTTT. This codes for CATGQGGQPQHF.

The chain recombines TRBV28 with TRBJ2-7; D remains unclear. The germline V and J ends were trimmed by 6 bases and 5 bases, with 8 bases remaining between them. The V gene's germline CDR1 is MDHEN and CDR2 SYDVKM. The CDR3 has 11 residues. The CDR3 region is CASRNNHEQYF. CDR3 DNA sequence: TGTGCCAGCAGGAACAATCACGAGCAGTACTTC.

This clone was found once. The V and J genes are TRBV9 and TRBJ2-1; 8 bases match TRBD2. The V and J ends lost 4 bases and 10 bases, in that order; junction bases with no gene match: 4. CDR1 is SGDLS, CDR2 YYNGEE, per germline. The CDR3 has 12 amino acids. CDR3 amino acids: CASSPRLAEQFF. The CDR3 DNA is TGTGCCAGCAGCCCACGACTAGCGGAGCAGTTCTTC. The full variable domain, its missing parts supplied by reference TRBV9 and TRBJ2-1, is DSGVTQTPKHLITATGQRVTLRCSPRSGDLSVYWYQQSLDQGLQFLIQYYNGEERAKGNILERFSAQQFPDLHSELNLSSLELGDSALYFCASSPRLAEQFFGPGTRLTVL.

The rearrangement links TRBV7-9 to TRBJ2-3, with 8 bases aligning to TRBD2. This CDR3 is 15 amino acids long. The V gene's germline CDR1 is SEHNR and CDR2 FQNEAQ (reference sequence). V lost 10 bases and J lost 0; bases outside the gene matches: 9. CDR3 in amino acids: CATDYSGASTDTQYF. Here the CDR3 DNA reads TGTGCCACCGATTATAGCGGGGCGAGCACAGATACGCAGTATTTT. Complete variable domain (other parts from reference TRBV7-9 and TRBJ2-3): DTGVSQNPRHKITKRGQNVTFRCDPISEHNRLYWYRQTLGQGPEFLTYFQNEAQLEKSRLLSDRFSAERPKGSFSTLEIQRTEQGDSAMYLCATDYSGASTDTQYFGPGTRLTVL.

The V gene is TRBV24-1, the J gene TRBJ1-1; TRBD1 is a possible D gene (6 bases). Trimming cost V 9 bases and J 5 bases, with 15 bases left between them. Germline V gene data show CDR1 as KGHDR and CDR2 as SFDVKD. This CDR3 has 13 amino acids. The CDR3 is CATPMEGGTEAFF. The DNA of the CDR3 is TGTGCCACCCCCATGGAGGGGGGGACTGAAGCTTTCTTT.

V is TRBV10-3 and J is TRBJ2-3; 8 bases fit TRBD1. The CDR3 loop spans 13 amino acids. J was trimmed by 3 bases and V by 11 bases; bases with no gene match: 7. CDR1 and CDR2 from the germline V gene are ENHRY and SYGVKD. The CDR3 loop reads CAHAGGLTDTQYF. The CDR3 coding sequence is TGTGCCCATGCAGGGGGCCTGACAGATACGCAGTATTTT.

This clone turned up a few times. The V gene is TRBV2, the J gene TRBJ2-2; TRBD2 might be the D (5 bases). Deletions cut 7 bases from V and 6 bases from J, with 18 bases between. There are 15 residues in the CDR3. Germline V CDR1 and CDR2: SNHLY, FYNNEI. The CDR3 loop is CASNPLGDSAGELFF. In nucleotides, the CDR3 is TGTGCCAGCAATCCTCTAGGTGATAGCGCCGGGGAGCTGTTTTTT.

The chain couples TRBV19 to TRBJ1-2, with 9 bases identical to TRBD1. V dropped 5 bases and J dropped 7; count of bases not matched to a gene: 5. Germline CDR1 LNHDA, CDR2 SQIVND (reference sequence). The CDR3 length is 13 residues. CDR3 amino acids: CASSVTGGGGYTF. DNA of the CDR3: TGTGCCAGTAGTGTGACAGGGGGGGGTGGCTACACCTTC.

The J gene is TRBJ2-7, the V gene TRBV5-4; no clear D. Trimming removed 6 bases at V and 3 bases at J, with 16 bases between. The germline gives CDR1 SGHNT, CDR2 YYREEE (reference sequence). This CDR3 contains 14 residues. CDR3 coding DNA: TGTGCCAGCAACAAAGGCCCCAGCGACTACGAGCAGTACTTC. Its translation is CASNKGPSDYEQYF.

This sequence joins TRBV24-1 and TRBJ2-1; 15 nucleotides line up with TRBD2. Trimming at V came to 4 bases and at J to 6 bases, leaving 3 bases not matched to a gene. The germline V gene encodes CDR1 KGHDR and CDR2 SFDVKD. This CDR3 is built from 16 residues. CDR3 loop: CATSEGTSGRLNEQFF. The CDR3 DNA reads as TGTGCCACCAGTGAGGGGACTAGCGGGAGGCTCAATGAGCAGTTCTTC.

The genes are TRBV7-2 and TRBJ1-2, with 8 bases aligning to TRBD1. V was clipped by 3 bases and J by 4 bases; unmatched bases: 7. The CDR3 extends over 15 amino acids. Germline-derived CDR1 and CDR2 are SGHTA and FQGNSA. DNA for the CDR3: TGTGCCAGCAGCTTTCCTCAGGACAGGGCCTATGGCTACACCTTC. Encoded protein: CASSFPQDRAYGYTF.

At least ten counts were recorded for this clone. CDR3 amino acids: CASSQEVRGNSPLHF. The DNA for the CDR3 is TGTGCCAGCAGCCAAGAGGTCAGGGGGAATTCACCCCTCCACTTT. The rearrangement links TRBV4-2 to TRBJ1-6; 7 bases fit TRBD1. The V and J ends lost 0 bases and 7 bases, in that order; junction bases with no gene match: 3. CDR1 and CDR2 (germline): LGHNA, YNFKEQ. This CDR3 is built from 15 residues.